Below, 28 T cell receptor beta chains from the same sample are listed, as sequenced in a study of post-analysis software for immune sequencing data. Whole-study results and caveats: About 5 TRBV segments were significantly more frequent in patients than in controls. TRBV5-6, TRBV5-1 and TRBV20-1 were among these segments.

The antigens these receptors bind are not known. cDNA libraries of TCR beta carried unique molecular identifiers. A single record per CDR3 protein comes from TCRdb applying MiXCR to the PCR reads. The sample lists 170,000 or so distinct CDR3 sequences, approximately 28% occurring once. Sequenced: blood. These receptors were obtained from a girl aged 5-17 years with multiple sclerosis.

The chain couples TRBV5-1 to TRBJ2-5; 7 positions agree with TRBD2. The last part of the DNA fits TRBJ2-7 better; the J call may be wrong. This CDR3 contains 18 residues. Per the germline V gene, CDR1 is SGHRS and CDR2 is YFSETQ. The CDR3 nucleotides read TGCGCCAGCAGCCCGGAGGCTAGCGGATTTCTGAAAGCCTACGAGCAGTACTTC. It is translated as CASSPEASGFLKAYEQYF.

Comments on this clonotype: A much larger clone lies a single base off, so this may be a read error. The chain couples TRBV12-3 or TRBV12-4 to TRBJ2-1; maybe TRBD2 (5 bases). The germline V and J ends were trimmed by 3 bases and 12 bases, with 15 bases remaining between them. This CDR3 comprises 13 residues. The CDR3 here is CASSFLRGGGQFF. The CDR3 DNA follows: TGTGCCAGCAGTTTTCTACGGGGTGGCGGGCAGTTCTTC.

This clonotype was recorded many times. This chain links TRBV12-3 or TRBV12-4 with TRBJ2-1; maybe TRBD1 (5 bases). CDR3 length: 16 residues. The V end lost 3 bases, the J end lost 1 base, and 13 bases lay between the germline ends. CDR3 in DNA: TGTGCCAGCAGTTTTAGGCAGGGAACGTCCTACAATGAGCAGTTCTTC. Translating gives CASSFRQGTSYNEQFF.

This clonotype was seen more than once but under ten times. This chain connects TRBV12-3 or TRBV12-4 to TRBJ2-3; TRBD2 matches 8 bases. J was trimmed by 3 bases and V by 4 bases; bases with no gene match: 15. The CDR3 totals 18 residues. The CDR3 nucleotides read TGTGCCAGCAGTTACATCTGGGGGAGCGGGAGAGGTACAGATACGCAGTATTTT. Protein: CASSYIWGSGRGTDTQYF.

This clonotype was seen just once. The rearrangement joins TRBV2 to TRBJ1-1; no clear D. The CDR3 is 12 residues long. Trimming removed 4 bases from V and 0 bases from J, with 3 bases in between. Looked up from germline, CDR1 is SNHLY and CDR2 is FYNNEI. The CDR3 region is CASSVMNTEAFF. DNA for the CDR3: TGTGCCAGCAGTGTCATGAACACTGAAGCTTTCTTT.

With regard to this clonotype: A much larger clone differs from this one at a single base, so this may be a read error. This sequence joins TRBV12-3 or TRBV12-4 and TRBJ2-5; D might be TRBD1 (6 bases). The end of the DNA is better explained by TRBJ2-7, so the J call may be wrong. The CDR3 covers 15 residues. The chain's CDR3 is CASSPTAGVVHEQYF. The CDR3 DNA reads TGTGCCAGCAGCCCCACGGCAGGGGTTGTCCACGAGCAGTACTTC.

This clonotype has only a few counts. The V and J genes are TRBV6-1 and TRBJ1-5; D is undetermined. The germline V gene has CDR1 MNHNS and CDR2 SASEGT. V dropped 6 bases and J dropped 7 bases, with 16 bases sitting between them. The CDR3 is 14 amino acids. The CDR3 sequence: CASRRLGAGQPQHF. CDR3 nucleotide sequence: TGTGCCAGCAGACGATTGGGTGCAGGACAGCCCCAGCATTTT.

The V gene is TRBV19, the J gene TRBJ1-5, with D tentatively TRBD1 (5 bases). The germline gives CDR1 LNHDA, CDR2 SQIVND (reference sequence). The CDR3 is 13 amino acids. V was trimmed by 8 bases and J by 7 bases, leaving 15 bases between them. CDR3 bases: TGTGCCAGTTGCTATGGGGCAGGGCAGCCCCAGCATTTT. This sequence encodes CASCYGAGQPQHF.

The chain recombines TRBV12-3 or TRBV12-4 with TRBJ2-2; D possibly uses TRBD1 or TRBD2 (5 bases each). Between the trimmed V and J ends, which lost 9 bases and 0 bases, there was a span of 14 bases. The CDR3 length is 15 residues. The DNA for the CDR3 is TGTGCCAGACCAAGGGACGTTCCGAACACCGGGGAGCTGTTTTTT. It is translated as CARPRDVPNTGELFF.

There are many counts of this clonotype. V is TRBV9 and J is TRBJ2-7; D is ambiguous. V shed 3 bases and J shed 5 bases, with 15 bases lying between them. Germline CDR1 reads SGDLS; CDR2 reads YYNGEE. The CDR3 is 14 residues long. CDR3 sequence reads: CASSAERTRDEQYF. The DNA of the CDR3 is TGTGCCAGCAGCGCCGAGCGAACTCGGGACGAGCAGTACTTC.

This rearrangement joins TRBV20-1 to TRBJ1-2; D call uncertain. V lost 0 bases, J lost 5 bases, and 25 bases lay in between. Germline lookup yields CDR1 DFQATT and CDR2 SNEGSKA (reference sequence). This CDR3 spans 18 amino acids. The CDR3 here is CSARDYYRSQNLFYGYTF. CDR3 in DNA: TGCAGTGCTAGAGATTATTATCGGAGCCAGAACTTATTTTATGGCTACACCTTC.

For this clonotype: It may be a read error: a sequence one base away is much more abundant. V is TRBV20-1 and J is TRBJ2-7, with TRBD1 matching 10 bases. Germline V CDR1 and CDR2: DFQATT, SNEGSKA (reference sequence). V lost 6 bases, J lost 6 bases, and 14 bases stayed unmatched. The CDR3 sequence is 15 residues long. This chain's CDR3 is CSARSYRDRGGEQYF. CDR3 DNA sequence: TGCAGTGCGAGAAGTTACCGGGACAGGGGAGGCGAGCAGTACTTC.

The J gene is TRBJ1-1, the V gene TRBV4-1; D ambiguous. This CDR3 has 14 amino acids. Trimming removed 4 bases at V and 0 bases at J, with 9 bases between. Germline CDR1 and CDR2: MGHRA and YSYEKL. The CDR3 reads CASSRIGMNTEAFF. The CDR3 nucleotides read TGCGCCAGCAGCCGAATTGGAATGAACACTGAAGCTTTCTTT.

As regards this clonotype: It may be a read error: a sequence one base away is much more abundant. In DNA form, the CDR3 reads TGTGCCATCAGCATGGGACTAGCGGGAATTAGTGAGCAGTTCTTC. Translation gives CAISMGLAGISEQFF. This chain joins TRBV10-3 and TRBJ2-1; 13 positions match TRBD2. CDR3 size: 15 residues. Germline CDR1 and CDR2: ENHRY and SYGVKD. Trimming at V came to 6 bases and at J to 9 bases, leaving 8 bases not matched to a gene.

This clonotype was counted many times. The J gene is TRBJ2-7, the V gene TRBV29-1; 10 bases line up with TRBD2. Germline CDR1 and CDR2: SQVTM and ANQGSEA. V was clipped by 6 bases and J by 5 bases; unmatched bases: 7. The CDR3 is 13 amino acids. CDR3 region: CSVDLLAGDEQYF. CDR3 bases: TGCAGCGTCGACCTTCTAGCGGGAGACGAGCAGTACTTC.

V and J are TRBV5-1 and TRBJ1-6; D is perhaps TRBD1 (6 bases). Germline values: CDR1 SGHRS, CDR2 YFSETQ. This CDR3 spans 14 amino acids. V dropped 2 bases and J dropped 7 bases, with 10 bases sitting between them. The CDR3 region has the DNA TGCGCCAGCAGCTTCGAGGACAGCAATTCACCCCTCCACTTT. Translated, it gives CASSFEDSNSPLHF.

In its sample, this clonotype was seen a few times. V gene TRBV6-2 or TRBV6-3 combines with J gene TRBJ2-1, with TRBD1 as a possible D gene (6 bases). The CDR3 has 15 amino acids. V was pared by 2 bases and J by 0 bases, with 8 bases between. Germline V gives CDR1 MNHEY, CDR2 SVGEGT. The CDR3 region has the DNA TGTGCCAGCAGTTACGGACAGTTCTCCTACAATGAGCAGTTCTTC. Amino acid sequence: CASSYGQFSYNEQFF.

The chain has TRBV29-1 and TRBJ2-3, with 8 bases fitting TRBD2. Looked up from germline, CDR1 is SQVTM and CDR2 is ANQGSEA. Losses at the gene ends were 4 bases for V and 2 bases for J; bases not matched to a gene: 5. The CDR3 has 14 residues. The CDR3 loop reads CSVAGGYDTDTQYF. The DNA of the CDR3 is TGCAGCGTTGCGGGGGGGTATGACACAGATACGCAGTATTTT.

The chain recombines TRBV6-1 with TRBJ1-2; D might be TRBD1 (5 bases). The germline CDR1 and CDR2 sequences are MNHNS and SASEGT. V was shortened by 6 bases and J by 4 bases, with 18 bases between the two germline ends. The length of the CDR3 is 15 residues. CDR3: CASSDADSGGYGYTF. CDR3 sequence (DNA): TGTGCCAGCAGCGATGCTGACAGCGGGGGCTATGGCTACACCTTC.

In the case of this clonotype: A read error is possible here, since a much larger clone lies one base away. This sequence joins TRBV30 and TRBJ2-7; D may be TRBD2 (6 bases). Germline values: CDR1 GTSNPN, CDR2 SVGIG (reference sequence). Between the trimmed V and J ends, which lost 0 bases and 7 bases, there was a span of 16 bases. The CDR3 extends over 14 amino acids. In DNA, the CDR3 is TGTGCCTGGAGTGTGTTTAGCGGTTTAAATGAGCAGTACTTC. Protein sequence: CAWSVFSGLNEQYF.

CDR3 sequence: CASSLISGAGNTIYF. CDR3 nucleotide sequence: TGTGCCAGCAGCTTAATCTCAGGGGCTGGAAACACCATATATTTT. The chain couples TRBV7-2 to TRBJ1-3; possibly TRBD1 for D (6 bases). V was trimmed by 2 bases and J by 2 bases, leaving 10 bases between them. Germline loops: CDR1 SGHTA, CDR2 FQGNSA. The CDR3 covers 15 residues.

This clonotype showed up just a few times. The rearrangement joins TRBV27 to TRBJ2-1, with D perhaps TRBD2 (6 bases). Trimming shortened V by 1 base and J by 3 bases, and 19 bases separated the two germline ends. There are 18 residues in the CDR3. CDR1 MNHEY and CDR2 SMNVEV come from the germline V gene (reference sequence). CDR3 loop: CASSLWAPTSYIYNEQFF. In DNA form, the CDR3 reads TGTGCCAGCAGTTTATGGGCCCCGACTAGTTACATCTACAATGAGCAGTTCTTC.

This clonotype was seen repeatedly, ten times or more. The chain uses TRBV6-6 and TRBJ2-5; 11 nucleotides align to TRBD1. CDR1 and CDR2 from the germline V gene are MNHNY and SVGAGI (reference sequence). The CDR3 is 15 amino acids. J lost 1 base, V lost 7 bases, and 5 bases had no gene match. CDR3 amino acids: CASTRTGGRQETQYF. The CDR3 DNA reads as TGTGCCAGCACCCGGACAGGGGGCCGCCAAGAGACCCAGTACTTC.

Comments on this clonotype: The junction shows a germline mismatch at one end, possibly a read error. This chain uses TRBV7-2 with TRBJ2-7; D call uncertain. This CDR3 spans 12 amino acids. The germline V gene has CDR1 SGHTA and CDR2 FQGNSA. CDR3 in DNA: TGTGCCAGCAGCTTAGTCGGAAATGAGCAGTATTTC. Protein product: CASSLVGNEQYF.

This chain uses TRBV18 with TRBJ2-2, with D perhaps TRBD1 (5 bases). CDR1 is KGHSH and CDR2 is LQKENI in the germline V gene. This CDR3 region has 15 residues. The germline V and J ends were trimmed by 0 bases and 4 bases, with 9 bases remaining between them. CDR3 loop: CASSPPGASTGELFF. DNA for the CDR3: TGTGCCAGCTCACCACCTGGGGCGAGCACCGGGGAGCTGTTTTTT.

J is TRBJ2-1 and V is TRBV20-1; D is possibly TRBD2 (5 bases). From germline, CDR1 is DFQATT and CDR2 SNEGSKA (reference sequence). CDR3 length: 15 amino acids. The ends were cut back, 3 bases at V and 4 bases at J, with 16 bases in the middle. CDR3 residues: CSASLQRTIYNEQFF. CDR3 nucleotide sequence: TGCAGTGCTAGTCTGCAGCGGACGATTTACAATGAGCAGTTCTTC.

As regards this clonotype: A much more abundant neighbour one base away suggests this may be a read error. V and J are TRBV6-1 and TRBJ2-3; D not certain. Per germline, CDR1 MNHNS and CDR2 SASEGT. The length of the CDR3 is 12 residues. CDR3 nucleotide sequence: TGTGCCAGCAGTGAAAACACCGATACGCAGGATTTT. Its protein is CASSENTDTQDF.

This clonotype has only a few counts. The V call is TRBV5-1, the J call TRBJ1-1; D remains ambiguous. V lost 0 bases to trimming and J lost 7 bases, with 13 bases between them. The CDR3 length is 14 residues. The germline CDR1 and CDR2 sequences are SGHRS and YFSETQ. The DNA for the CDR3 is TGCGCCAGCAGCTTGGAGTTCTCTTCGGGTGAAGCTTTCTTT. It encodes CASSLEFSSGEAFF.